A single sample gave rise to the 24 T cell receptor beta chains below, sequenced in a study of CD8 T cells in Susac syndrome (dated by TCRdb to between 2017 and 2020). Library preparation employed the immunoSEQ multiplex PCR assay. RNA was extracted with the RNeasy kit and roughly 0.45 to 1 ug was reverse transcribed using random hexamers. In TCRdb, the public reads were trimmed at Q25 with fastp and aligned with MiXCR, with productive beta chains retained. Each CDR3 protein gets just one entry, which takes the most common genes and DNA from the rows behind it. This sample holds roughly 130,000 distinct CDR3 sequences; around 94% were observed only once. The top ten clonotypes cover about 0.12% of the sample. The sequencing input was CD4+ T cells from PBMCs. Receptor source: a human donor with multiple sclerosis.

There are a few counts of this clonotype. The gene calls are TRBV19 and TRBJ1-2; TRBD1 aligns across 7 bases. Germline assignment: CDR1 LNHDA and CDR2 SQIVND (reference sequence). The CDR3 length is 13 residues. Trimming removed 6 bases from V and 1 base from J; junction bases left unmatched: 2. The CDR3 DNA follows: TGTGCCAGTAGCCGGGACAGTAACTATGGCTACACCTTC. Its translation: CASSRDSNYGYTF. Filled out from reference TRBV19 and TRBJ1-2, the complete variable domain reads DGGITQSPKYLFRKEGQNVTLSCEQNLNHDAMYWYRQDPGQGLRLIYYSQIVNDFQKGDIAEGYSVSREKKESFPLTVTSAQKNPTAFYLCASSRDSNYGYTFGSGTRLTVV.

This chain connects TRBV29-1 to TRBJ1-2; no clear D. Germline CDR1 and CDR2: SQVTM and ANQGSEA. There are 10 residues in the CDR3. Trimming removed 6 bases at V and 8 bases at J, with 10 bases between. CDR3 nucleotides: TGCAGCGTCCTTTGGAGGGGCTACACCTTC. Protein product: CSVLWRGYTF.

This clonotype came up once. V usage is TRBV7-9 and J usage is TRBJ1-6; unclear D gene. In germline, CDR1 is SEHNR, CDR2 FQNEAQ (reference sequence). CDR3 length: 16 amino acids. V was pared by 6 bases and J by 7 bases, with 19 bases between. The CDR3 loop is CASSPGALGSNSPLHF. CDR3 DNA: TGTGCCAGCAGTCCTGGCGCGCTGGGGTCCAATTCACCCCTCCACTTT.

This chain links TRBV5-1 with TRBJ1-5, with a tentative D call TRBD1 (5 bases). Deletions cut 0 bases from V and 6 bases from J, with 10 bases between. The CDR3 runs 14 residues. Germline CDR1 is SGHRS and CDR2 is YFSETQ. The CDR3 sequence: CASSLGGGGQPQHF. CDR3 in DNA: TGCGCCAGCAGCTTGGGTGGGGGGGGTCAGCCCCAGCATTTT.

The chain links TRBV6-2 or TRBV6-3 to TRBJ1-5, with a tentative D call TRBD1 (6 bases). Trimming removed 8 bases from V and 6 bases from J, with 20 bases in between. Germline CDR1 MNHEY, CDR2 SVGEGT. CDR3 length: 15 amino acids. CDR3 in amino acids: CASGPRQGYGQPQHF. The CDR3 nucleotides read TGTGCCAGCGGACCGAGGCAGGGGTATGGTCAGCCCCAGCATTTT.

V gene TRBV29-1 combines with J gene TRBJ2-3; a possible D gene is TRBD2 (6 bases). This CDR3 is 13 amino acids long. Trimming took off 6 bases at V and 4 bases at J, with 14 bases between the two ends. The germline CDR1 and CDR2 sequences are SQVTM and ANQGSEA. Here the CDR3 reads CSVIPGLADTQYF. DNA of the CDR3: TGCAGCGTCATACCGGGACTTGCAGATACGCAGTATTTT.

The chain uses TRBV4-1 and TRBJ1-2; D is unclear. CDR1 MGHRA and CDR2 YSYEKL come from the germline V gene. The CDR3 consists of 15 residues. Trimming left V 1 base short and J 5 bases short, with 14 bases between. As DNA, the CDR3 is TGCGCCAGCAGCCAAGGCCAGCGCGTAGGGTATGGCTACACCTTC. As protein: CASSQGQRVGYGYTF.

The rearrangement joins TRBV7-9 to TRBJ2-2; a possible D gene is TRBD1 (6 bases). The ends were cut back, 2 bases at V and 3 bases at J, with 19 bases in the middle. The CDR3 loop spans 18 amino acids. CDR1 and CDR2 from the germline V gene are SEHNR and FQNEAQ (reference sequence). The CDR3 sequence: CASSLPWTASRYTGELFF. The DNA of the CDR3 is TGTGCCAGCAGCTTACCTTGGACAGCCTCCAGATACACCGGGGAGCTGTTTTTT.

The CDR3 DNA is TGCGCCAGCAGCTTGGGCCGGCTTAGAACTCGAGCCGAGCAGTACTTC. Translation: CASSLGRLRTRAEQYF. The chain carries TRBV5-1 and TRBJ2-7; no clear D gene. The germline V gene has CDR1 SGHRS and CDR2 YFSETQ. V was pared by 0 bases and J by 6 bases, with 19 bases between. This CDR3 contains 16 residues.

The table lists this clonotype with a count of one. V usage is TRBV12-3 or TRBV12-4 and J usage is TRBJ2-1, with TRBD2 matching 9 bases. The CDR3 runs to 17 residues. The trim removed 6 bases at V and 0 bases at J, leaving 9 bases unmatched. CDR3 loop: CASSRYSGSSSYNEQFF. CDR3 nucleotide sequence: TGTGCCAGCAGCCGATATAGCGGGAGTTCCTCCTACAATGAGCAGTTCTTC.

The chain is built from TRBV7-2 and TRBJ2-5, with 8 bases fitting TRBD2. Per germline, CDR1 SGHTA and CDR2 FQGNSA. The ends lost 5 bases at V and 1 base at J; junction bases unmatched: 6. The length of the CDR3 is 15 residues. The CDR3 DNA reads as TGTGCCAGCAGCCCCCGGGGGGGTAGCCAAGAGACCCAGTACTTC. Amino acid sequence: CASSPRGGSQETQYF.

J is TRBJ1-6 and V is TRBV12-3 or TRBV12-4, with D tentatively TRBD1 (5 bases). CDR3 length: 17 residues. The V end was cut by 6 bases, the J end by 0 bases, with 15 bases between. CDR3 residues: CASSPKGRSSYNSPLHF. The DNA of the CDR3 is TGTGCCAGCAGCCCTAAGGGACGGAGCTCCTATAATTCACCCCTCCACTTT.

This rearrangement joins TRBV25-1 to TRBJ2-2; D not certain. Germline V gene lookup returns CDR1 MGHDK and CDR2 SYGVNS. V dropped 6 bases and J dropped 4 bases, with 3 bases sitting between them. The CDR3 runs to 11 residues. This CDR3 is CASSPTGELFF. CDR3 nucleotides: TGTGCCAGCAGCCCCACCGGGGAGCTGTTTTTT.

The chain joins TRBV11-2 to TRBJ2-5, with 12 bases fitting TRBD2. Trimming cost V 8 bases and J 1 base; bases outside gene matches: 5. Germline CDR1 and CDR2: SGHAT and FQNNGV. The CDR3 totals 15 residues. The chain's CDR3 is CASGRLAGVQETQYF. The CDR3 DNA is TGTGCCAGCGGGAGACTAGCGGGAGTCCAAGAGACCCAGTACTTC.

The rearrangement uses TRBV9 and TRBJ2-1; 7 bases fit TRBD1. V lost 7 bases, J lost 8 bases, and 6 bases stayed unmatched. The CDR3 is made up of 12 amino acids. CDR1 is SGDLS and CDR2 is YYNGEE in the germline V gene. CDR3 residues: CASARQGYEQFF. The CDR3 coding sequence is TGTGCCAGCGCCCGACAGGGCTATGAGCAGTTCTTC. The complete variable domain, with remaining parts taken from reference TRBV9 and TRBJ2-1, reads DSGVTQTPKHLITATGQRVTLRCSPRSGDLSVYWYQQSLDQGLQFLIQYYNGEERAKGNILERFSAQQFPDLHSELNLSSLELGDSALYFCASARQGYEQFFGPGTRLTVL.

This chain connects TRBV20-1 to TRBJ1-2; weak D call: TRBD1 (6 bases). Looked up from germline, CDR1 is DFQATT and CDR2 is SNEGSKA (reference sequence). The V gene lost 4 bases and the J gene lost 2 bases, with 14 bases spanning the gap. The CDR3 extends over 14 amino acids. CDR3 sequence (DNA): TGCAGTGCTATGGGGGGCAGGGGCAACTATGGCTACACCTTC. It encodes CSAMGGRGNYGYTF.

The chain recombines TRBV19 with TRBJ1-1; tentative D call: TRBD1 (5 bases). The CDR3 runs 13 residues. V gave up 6 bases and J gave up 3 bases, with 11 bases separating them. Germline V CDR1 and CDR2: LNHDA, SQIVND (reference sequence). The CDR3 sequence is CASRSRVDTEAFF. CDR3 DNA sequence: TGTGCCAGTAGATCCAGGGTTGACACTGAAGCTTTCTTT.

This rearrangement joins TRBV6-2 or TRBV6-3 to TRBJ2-5; tentative D call: TRBD2 (7 bases). Germline-derived CDR1 and CDR2 are MNHEY and SVGEGT. The CDR3 sequence is 14 residues long. Between the trimmed V and J ends, which lost 2 bases and 5 bases, there was a span of 12 bases. CDR3 DNA sequence: TGTGCCAGCAGTTACCGGGGGGCCGGGGAGACCCAGTACTTC. This translates into CASSYRGAGETQYF.

This clonotype was observed once. V is TRBV7-2 and J is TRBJ1-2; unclear D gene. Germline V gene data show CDR1 as SGHTA and CDR2 as FQGNSA. This CDR3 is 18 amino acids long. The germline V and J ends were trimmed by 0 bases and 5 bases, with 22 bases remaining between them. As DNA, the CDR3 is TGTGCCAGCAGCTTAGCGTTTAGCGGATCCCCCCTCATATATGGCTACACCTTC. It encodes CASSLAFSGSPLIYGYTF.

This clonotype appeared once. The chain combines TRBV11-1 with TRBJ2-1; the D call may be TRBD1 or TRBD2 (5 bases each). The CDR3 extends over 14 amino acids. CDR1 SGHAT and CDR2 FQDESV come from the germline V gene (reference sequence). The germline V and J ends were trimmed by 1 base and 7 bases, with 11 bases remaining between them. This CDR3 is CASSLGGMKNEQFF. The CDR3 bases are TGTGCCAGCAGCTTAGGGGGGATGAAAAATGAGCAGTTCTTC.

This clonotype was observed a single time. V usage is TRBV18 and J usage is TRBJ2-7; no definite D call. Trimming took off 2 bases at V and 5 bases at J, with 7 bases between the two ends. The CDR3 is 12 amino acids. CDR1 KGHSH and CDR2 LQKENI come from the germline V gene. The DNA of the CDR3 is TGTGCCAGCTCACCAGATTCAAACGAGCAGTACTTC. This gives the protein CASSPDSNEQYF.

The gene calls are TRBV6-2 or TRBV6-3 and TRBJ1-2; possibly TRBD1 for D (5 bases). The CDR3 covers 13 residues. Germline CDR1 and CDR2: MNHEY and SVGEGT. V was trimmed by 3 bases and J by 8 bases, leaving 13 bases between them. The CDR3 loop is CASSYEGWGGYTF. The DNA for the CDR3 is TGTGCCAGCAGTTATGAGGGCTGGGGCGGCTACACCTTC.

The rearrangement joins TRBV20-1 to TRBJ1-2; D not resolved. Germline V lookup: CDR1 DFQATT, CDR2 SNEGSKA (reference sequence). Trimming took off 0 bases at V and 4 bases at J, with 9 bases between the two ends. CDR3 size: 13 residues. CDR3 residues: CSARDGRTYGYTF. Written as DNA, the CDR3 is TGCAGTGCTAGAGATGGGCGGACCTATGGCTACACCTTC.

The rearrangement joins TRBV10-1 to TRBJ2-2; 7 positions agree with TRBD1. Trimming at V came to 6 bases and at J to 11 bases, leaving 3 bases not matched to a gene. Germline lookup yields CDR1 WNHNN and CDR2 SYGVQD (reference sequence). The CDR3 runs to 11 residues. The CDR3 sequence is CASSRDRELFF. DNA of the CDR3: TGCGCCAGCAGCCGGGACAGAGAGCTGTTTTTT.